A selection of T cell receptor beta chains follows, all from one sample in a study of tumor-infiltrating lymphocytes in primary liver carcinoma. Each CDR3 protein gets one entry after TCRdb re-called the multiplex PCR reads with MiXCR. This table has about 120,000 distinct CDR3 sequences, around 70% appearing once. The sequenced material came from tumor-adjacent normal liver tissue. These receptors came from a woman aged 55-69 years with primary liver carcinoma and hepatitis B virus infection. Each CDR3 is given with its conserved first and last residue. The D gene is left open where the match is weak. Not all rows give a size; the values are once, few, many and, for expanded clones, a class.

>TRBJ2-1|TRBV20-1|once|NA
TGCAATGCTAGAGTGGACAATGAGCAGTTCTTC
CNARVDNEQFF
>TRBJ1-5|TRBV19|NA|NA
TGTGCCAGTAATGCCGGTGGGCACCAGCCCCAGCATTTT
CASNAGGHQPQHF
>TRBJ2-5|TRBV7-2|NA|NA
TGTGCCAGCAGCCGAGGACAGCAAGAGACCCAGTACTTC
CASSRGQQETQYF
>TRBJ2-3|TRBV29-1|NA|NA
TGTAGCGTGGCGGACAAGGTGAGAGTGTATTTT
CSVADKVRVYF
>TRBJ2-7|TRBV28|NA|NA
TGTGCCAGCAGTTTTAACCTCTACGAGCAGTACTTC
CASSFNLYEQYF
>TRBJ2-5|TRBV6-5|many|TRBD1
TGTGCCAGCAGTTACCTTTCAGGGGGCCTGCACGGGGAGACCCAGTACTTC
CASSYLSGGLHGETQYF
>TRBJ2-2|TRBV7-9|many|NA
TGTGCCAGCAGCTCACGTGAGGGGCAGAACACCGGGGAGCTGTTTTTT
CASSSREGQNTGELFF
>TRBJ1-1|TRBV11-2|NA|NA
TGTGCCAACAGCCTGTCCCGGTTGATGGGCGCTGAAGCTTTCTTT
CANSLSRLMGAEAFF
>TRBJ2-1|TRBV7-2|NA|TRBD2
TGTGCCAGCAGCCCAGGCTCTAGCGGGAGTCGCGAGCAGTTCTTC
CASSPGSSGSREQFF
>TRBJ2-3|TRBV6-5|NA|NA
TGTGTCAGCACTCCCTATGCTGATACGCAGTATTTT
CVSTPYADTQYF
>TRBJ1-2|TRBV20-1|once|NA
TGCAGTGCTAGAGTGACGGAGCGGGGAGGCTACACCTTC
CSARVTERGGYTF